The 3 T cell receptor beta chains listed next were all sequenced from one sample in a study of CD4 and CD8 cells across lung adenocarcinoma regions. TCRdb itself ran the PCR reads through MiXCR, one entry per CDR3 protein. The repertoire holds 9,500 to 12,000 distinct CDR3 sequences, with roughly 51% as singletons. The specimen was CD8+ T cells from the margin of a lung tumor. These receptors all stem from a male donor with lung adenocarcinoma. The CD4 and CD8 labels of this study may be unreliable.

The CDR3 nucleotides are TGTGCCAGCAGGCGACAGGGGTTCTCCTACGAGCAGTACTTC. It yields the protein CASRRQGFSYEQYF. The chain combines TRBV6-1 with TRBJ2-1; TRBD1 aligns across 8 bases. The last part of the DNA fits TRBJ2-7 better; the J call may be wrong. Germline lookup yields CDR1 MNHNS and CDR2 SASEGT. The CDR3 length is 14 residues.

The DNA for the CDR3 is TGCAGTGCTCCGTTACACGACTACAGCTCCTACGAGCAGTACTTC. The encoded protein is CSAPLHDYSSYEQYF. The chain carries TRBV20-1 and TRBJ2-7; D may be TRBD2 (5 bases). V lost 5 bases and J lost 0, with 17 bases in between. The germline CDR1 and CDR2 sequences are DFQATT and SNEGSKA (reference sequence). The CDR3 loop spans 15 amino acids.

By proportion, this clonotype is medium-sized (0.01 to 0.1%). The rearrangement links TRBV6-5 to TRBJ2-5; 9 bases fit TRBD2. With 2 bases clipped from V and 5 bases from J, the junction kept 9 bases outside the gene matches. Germline CDR1 and CDR2: MNHEY and SVGAGI. The CDR3 length is 16 residues. In DNA form, the CDR3 reads TGTGCCAGCAGTTACAGTCTGCGGGGGGGCGGGGAGACCCAGTACTTC. The encoded protein is CASSYSLRGGGETQYF.